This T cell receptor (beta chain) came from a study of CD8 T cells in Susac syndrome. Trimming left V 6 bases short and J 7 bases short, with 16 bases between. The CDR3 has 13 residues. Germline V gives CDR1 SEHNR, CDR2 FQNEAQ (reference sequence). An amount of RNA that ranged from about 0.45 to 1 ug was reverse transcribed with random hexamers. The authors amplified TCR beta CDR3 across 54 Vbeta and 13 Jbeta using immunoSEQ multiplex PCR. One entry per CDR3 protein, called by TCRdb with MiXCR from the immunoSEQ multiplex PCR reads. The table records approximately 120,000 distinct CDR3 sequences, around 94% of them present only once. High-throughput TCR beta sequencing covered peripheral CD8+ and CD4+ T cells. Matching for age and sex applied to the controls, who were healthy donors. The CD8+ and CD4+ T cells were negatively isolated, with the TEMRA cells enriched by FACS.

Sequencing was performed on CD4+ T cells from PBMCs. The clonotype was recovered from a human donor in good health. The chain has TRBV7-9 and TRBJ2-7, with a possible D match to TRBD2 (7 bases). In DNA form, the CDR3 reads TGTGCCAGCAGATCCTCACAGGGAGGGGAGCAGTACTTC. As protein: CASRSSQGGEQYF.